Listed below are T cell receptor beta chains from one sample, sequenced in a study of cytomegalovirus exposure and HLA in healthy donors. Clones were read by immunoSEQ multiplex PCR, and TCRdb kept only the in-frame ones, dropping some. This table holds over 75,000 clones, about four fifths found once. Source material: PBMCs. These TCRs come from a male donor in good health and CMV-seropositive. CDR3s include the opening cysteine and the closing phenylalanine or tryptophan. The D gene is left open where the match is weak. Clone size appears in some rows only: once, few, many, or a class for an expanded clone.

J gene	V gene	D gene	CDR3 length	clone size	CDR3 protein	CDR3 DNA
TRBJ2-7	TRBV6-6	TRBD1	15	NA	CASSRFRDRLDEQYF	TGTGCCAGCAGCAGATTCCGGGACAGGTTAGACGAGCAGTACTTC
TRBJ2-5	TRBV7-2	NA	14	NA	CASSLGAGQETQYF	TGTGCCAGCAGCTTAGGGGCAGGGCAAGAGACCCAGTACTTC
TRBJ2-7	TRBV5-1	NA	14	NA	CASSLRQGPYEQYF	TGCGCCAGCAGCTTGAGGCAGGGCCCCTACGAGCAGTACTTC
TRBJ2-7	TRBV7-6	NA	14	NA	CASSLGGLTYEQYF	TGTGCCAGCAGCTTAGGCGGGCTCACCTACGAGCAGTACTTC
TRBJ2-5	TRBV11-2	TRBD2	16	NA	CASSLDRMASGGTQYF	TGTGCCAGCAGCTTAGATCGAATGGCTAGCGGTGGGACCCAGTACTTC
TRBJ2-3	TRBV29-1	TRBD2	15	NA	CSVEGLAGGPDTQYF	TGCAGCGTTGAGGGACTAGCGGGGGGCCCAGATACGCAGTATTTT
TRBJ2-1	TRBV15	TRBD2	15	NA	CATSRAGLAGDEQFF	TGTGCCACCAGCAGGGCGGGACTAGCGGGCGATGAGCAGTTCTTC
TRBJ2-5	TRBV2	NA	14	few	CASSEAGLYKTQYF	TGTGCCAGCAGTGAAGCGGGCCTCTATAAAACCCAGTACTTC
TRBJ2-3	TRBV9	TRBD2	16	NA	CASSVVAGGPADTQYF	TGTGCCAGCAGCGTAGTGGCGGGGGGGCCAGCAGATACGCAGTATTTT
TRBJ2-1	TRBV5-4	NA	12	NA	CASSFDRTGPFF	TGTGCCAGCAGCTTTGACAGAACCGGCCCGTTCTTC
TRBJ2-7	TRBV11-2	TRBD2	17	NA	CASSPLRGSGGTYEQYF	TGTGCCAGCAGCCCCCTCCGTGGGAGCGGGGGAACCTACGAGCAGTACTTC
TRBJ2-3	TRBV11-2	NA	16	NA	CASSPGTQPGTDTQYF	TGTGCCAGCAGCCCCGGGACTCAACCGGGCACAGATACGCAGTATTTT
TRBJ1-2	TRBV5-6	TRBD1	14	NA	CASSPGQGLYGYTF	TGTGCCAGCAGTCCTGGACAGGGTCTATATGGCTACACCTTC
TRBJ2-5	TRBV7-6	TRBD2	16	NA	CASSPRIAGDQETQYF	TGTGCCAGCAGCCCCCGGATAGCGGGGGATCAAGAGACCCAGTACTTC
TRBJ2-3	TRBV9	NA	17	NA	CASSVAPSGFSTDTQYF	TGTGCCAGCAGCGTAGCACCGAGCGGGTTTAGCACAGATACGCAGTATTTT
TRBJ1-1	TRBV2	NA	14	once	CASSESGRLTEAFF	TGTGCCAGCAGTGAATCAGGTCGTCTCACTGAAGCTTTCTTT
TRBJ1-2	TRBV23-1	NA	15	NA	CASSHPSGQPYGYTF	TGCGCCAGCAGTCACCCGAGTGGACAGCCATATGGCTACACCTTC
TRBJ2-5	TRBV10-1	NA	13	NA	CASSDILRGTQYF	TGCGCCAGCAGCGATATCCTAAGGGGGACCCAGTACTTC
TRBJ1-1	TRBV19	TRBD1	17	NA	CASSNGPTGGGWKGAFF	TGTGCCAGTAGCAACGGGCCCACAGGGGGCGGTTGGAAGGGAGCTTTCTTT
TRBJ2-5	TRBV9	NA	15	NA	CASSVAGGLQETQYF	TGTGCCAGCAGCGTAGCGGGGGGCCTCCAAGAGACCCAGTACTTC
TRBJ2-3	TRBV5-6	NA	13	NA	CASSWNSLREQYF	TGTGCCAGCAGCTGGAACTCCCTCCGGGAGCAGTATTTT
TRBJ2-7	TRBV30	TRBD1	14	NA	CAWGGTGGSYEQYF	TGTGCCTGGGGGGGGACAGGGGGCTCCTACGAGCAGTACTTC
TRBJ2-1	TRBV29-1	NA	15	NA	CSVEVGGGFRDEQFF	TGCAGCGTTGAAGTAGGAGGCGGGTTTAGGGATGAGCAGTTCTTC
TRBJ2-5	TRBV5-4	TRBD1	15	NA	CASSSPGQGQETQYF	TGTGCCAGCAGCTCCCCGGGACAGGGACAAGAGACCCAGTACTTC
TRBJ1-2	TRBV5-1	TRBD1	17	NA	CASSLGGQGSANYGYTF	TGCGCCAGCAGCTTGGGCGGACAGGGGTCCGCTAACTATGGCTACACCTTC
TRBJ2-3	TRBV7-3	TRBD2	16	NA	CASSFRTSGITDTQYF	TGTGCCAGCAGCTTTCGGACTAGCGGGATAACAGATACGCAGTATTTT
TRBJ1-5	TRBV6-1	NA	15	few	CASSDMGGNNQPQHF	TGTGCCAGCAGTGATATGGGGGGAAACAATCAGCCCCAGCATTTT